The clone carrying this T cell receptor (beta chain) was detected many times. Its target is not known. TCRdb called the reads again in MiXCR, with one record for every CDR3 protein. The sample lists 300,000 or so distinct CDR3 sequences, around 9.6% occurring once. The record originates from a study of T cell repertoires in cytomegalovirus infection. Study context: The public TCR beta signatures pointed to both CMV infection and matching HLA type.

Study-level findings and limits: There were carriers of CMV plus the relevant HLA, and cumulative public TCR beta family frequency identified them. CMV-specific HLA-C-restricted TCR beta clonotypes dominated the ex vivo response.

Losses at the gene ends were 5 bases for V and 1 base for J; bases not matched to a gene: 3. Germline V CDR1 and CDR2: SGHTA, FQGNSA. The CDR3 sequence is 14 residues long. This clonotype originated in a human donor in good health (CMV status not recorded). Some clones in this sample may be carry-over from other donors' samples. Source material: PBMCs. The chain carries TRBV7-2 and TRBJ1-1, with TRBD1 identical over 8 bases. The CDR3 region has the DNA TGTGCCAGCAGCATGGACAGGGAGAACACTGAAGCTTTCTTT. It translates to CASSMDRENTEAFF.